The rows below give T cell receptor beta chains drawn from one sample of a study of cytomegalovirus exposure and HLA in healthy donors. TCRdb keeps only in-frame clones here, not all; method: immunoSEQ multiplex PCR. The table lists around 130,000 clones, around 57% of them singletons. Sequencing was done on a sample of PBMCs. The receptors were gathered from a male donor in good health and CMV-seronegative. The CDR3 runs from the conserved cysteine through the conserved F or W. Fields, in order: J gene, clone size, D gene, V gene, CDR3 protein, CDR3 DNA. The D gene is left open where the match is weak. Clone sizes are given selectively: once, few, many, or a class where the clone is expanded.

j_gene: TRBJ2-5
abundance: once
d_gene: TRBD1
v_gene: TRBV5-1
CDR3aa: CASSSGQGAGEQYF
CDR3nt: TGCGCCAGCAGCTCGGGACAGGGGGCGGGTGAGCAGTACTTC

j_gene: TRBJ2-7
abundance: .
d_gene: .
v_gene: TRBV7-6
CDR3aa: CASSLLDGVAYEQYF
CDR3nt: TGTGCCAGCAGCTTACTCGACGGGGTGGCTTACGAGCAGTACTTC

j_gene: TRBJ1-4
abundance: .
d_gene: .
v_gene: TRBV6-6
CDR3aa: CASSYSTSATNEKLFF
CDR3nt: TGTGCCAGCAGTTACTCGACTTCGGCAACTAATGAAAAACTGTTTTTT

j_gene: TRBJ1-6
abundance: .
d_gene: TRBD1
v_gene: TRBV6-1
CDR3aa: CASRTGLGSPLHF
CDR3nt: TGTGCCAGCAGGACAGGGTTAGGTTCACCCCTCCACTTT

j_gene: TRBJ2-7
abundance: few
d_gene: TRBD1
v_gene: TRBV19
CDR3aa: CASSATGVIREQYF
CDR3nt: TGTGCCAGTAGTGCGACAGGGGTGATACGCGAGCAGTACTTC

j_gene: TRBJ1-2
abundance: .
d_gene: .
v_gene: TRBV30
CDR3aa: CAFREPNNYGYTF
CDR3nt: TGTGCCTTCCGGGAACCGAATAACTATGGCTACACCTTC

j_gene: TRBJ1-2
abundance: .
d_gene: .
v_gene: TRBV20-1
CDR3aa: CSAQVPDGYTF
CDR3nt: TGCAGTGCCCAAGTACCGGATGGCTACACCTTC

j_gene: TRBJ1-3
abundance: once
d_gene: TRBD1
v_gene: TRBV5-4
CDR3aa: CASSIQGSRNTIYF
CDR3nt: TGTGCCAGCAGCATACAGGGGTCTCGAAACACCATATATTTT

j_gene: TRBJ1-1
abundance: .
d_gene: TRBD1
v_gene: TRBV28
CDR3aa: CASSYRDRAKNTEAFF
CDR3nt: TGTGCCAGCAGTTACCGGGACAGGGCCAAGAACACTGAAGCTTTCTTT

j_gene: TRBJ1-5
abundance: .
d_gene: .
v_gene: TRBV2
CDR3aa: CASSLQSLKQPQHF
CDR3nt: TGTGCCAGCAGTTTACAGAGCCTCAAGCAGCCCCAGCATTTT

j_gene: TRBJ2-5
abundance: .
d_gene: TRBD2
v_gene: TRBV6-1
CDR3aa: CASSEAGFTLAKQETQYF
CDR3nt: TGTGCCAGCAGTGAAGCGGGTTTTACACTAGCGAAGCAAGAGACCCAGTACTTC

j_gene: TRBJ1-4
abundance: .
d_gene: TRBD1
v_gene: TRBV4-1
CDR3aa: CASSQEGGQGNEKLFF
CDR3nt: TGCGCCAGCAGCCAAGAGGGGGGACAGGGTAACGAAAAACTGTTTTTT

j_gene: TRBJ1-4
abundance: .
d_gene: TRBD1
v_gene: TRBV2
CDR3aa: CASTLHQGAVNEKLFF
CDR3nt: TGTGCCAGCACTCTCCACCAGGGGGCCGTTAATGAAAAACTGTTTTTT

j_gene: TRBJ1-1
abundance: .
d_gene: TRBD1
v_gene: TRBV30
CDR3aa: CAWSVGGTGGTEAFF
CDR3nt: TGTGCCTGGAGTGTGGGCGGGACAGGCGGGACTGAAGCTTTCTTT

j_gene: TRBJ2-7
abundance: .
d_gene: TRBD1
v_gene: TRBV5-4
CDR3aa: CASSLAAAGGSYEQYF
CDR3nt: TGTGCCAGCAGCTTGGCCGCCGCAGGGGGCTCCTACGAGCAGTACTTC

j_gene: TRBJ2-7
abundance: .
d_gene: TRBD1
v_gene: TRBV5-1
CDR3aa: CASSPRTGISYEQYF
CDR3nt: TGCGCCAGCAGCCCAAGGACAGGGATTTCCTACGAGCAGTACTTC

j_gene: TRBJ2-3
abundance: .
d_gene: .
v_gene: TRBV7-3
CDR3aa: CASSPGLPSTDTQYF
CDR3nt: TGTGCCAGCAGCCCGGGACTTCCTAGCACAGATACGCAGTATTTT

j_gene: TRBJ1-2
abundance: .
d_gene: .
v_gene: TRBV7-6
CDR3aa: CASSRDRNYGYTF
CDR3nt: TGTGCCAGCAGCCGCGACAGAAACTATGGCTACACCTTC

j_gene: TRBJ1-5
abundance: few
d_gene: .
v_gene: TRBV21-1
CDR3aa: CASSKAGGSWGKGGNQPQHF
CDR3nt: TGTGCCAGCAGCAAAGCAGGGGGAAGCTGGGGGAAAGGTGGCAATCAGCCCCAGCATTTT

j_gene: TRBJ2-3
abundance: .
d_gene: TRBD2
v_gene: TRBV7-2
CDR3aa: CASSRGLATDTQYF
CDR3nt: TGTGCCAGCAGCCGCGGACTAGCCACAGATACGCAGTATTTT

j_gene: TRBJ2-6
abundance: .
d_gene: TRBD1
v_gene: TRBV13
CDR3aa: CASSLVLDRGYGANVLTF
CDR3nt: TGTGCCAGCAGCTTAGTGCTGGACAGGGGTTACGGGGCCAACGTCCTGACTTTC

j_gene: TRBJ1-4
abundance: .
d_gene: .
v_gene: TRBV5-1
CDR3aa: CASSLMGGNNEKLFF
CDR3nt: TGCGCCAGCAGCTTGATGGGGGGGAATAATGAAAAACTGTTTTTT

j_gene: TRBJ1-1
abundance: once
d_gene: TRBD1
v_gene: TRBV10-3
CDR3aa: CAISGQGAREGTEAFF
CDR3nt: TGTGCCATCAGTGGACAGGGGGCCAGGGAGGGAACTGAAGCTTTCTTT

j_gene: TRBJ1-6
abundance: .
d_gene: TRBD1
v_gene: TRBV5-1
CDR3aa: CASSLGQGAVSPLHF
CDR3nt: TGCGCCAGCAGCTTGGGACAGGGGGCGGTTTCACCCCTCCACTTT

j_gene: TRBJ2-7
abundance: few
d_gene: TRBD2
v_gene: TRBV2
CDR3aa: CASTKRGAEEQYF
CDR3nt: TGTGCCAGCACTAAGCGGGGGGCGGAGGAGCAGTACTTC

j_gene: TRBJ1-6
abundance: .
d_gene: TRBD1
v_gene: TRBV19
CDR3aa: CASRTWRGQGNSPLHF
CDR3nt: TGTGCCAGTCGAACCTGGCGAGGACAGGGAAATTCACCCCTCCACTTT

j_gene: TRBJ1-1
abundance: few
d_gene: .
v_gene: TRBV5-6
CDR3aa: CASSRRSGAEAFF
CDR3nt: TGTGCCAGCAGCCGAAGGTCGGGTGCTGAAGCTTTCTTT

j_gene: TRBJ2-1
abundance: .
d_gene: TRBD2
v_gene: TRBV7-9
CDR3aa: CASSATSGRYNEQFF
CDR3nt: TGTGCCAGCAGCGCGACTAGCGGGAGATACAATGAGCAGTTCTTC

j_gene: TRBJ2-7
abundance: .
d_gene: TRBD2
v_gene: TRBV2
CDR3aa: CASSAAGGREQYF
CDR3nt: TGTGCCAGCAGTGCCGCGGGGGGTAGGGAGCAGTACTTC

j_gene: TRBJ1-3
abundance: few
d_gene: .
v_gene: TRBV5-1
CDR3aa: CASSRDSSGNTIYF
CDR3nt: TGCGCCAGCAGCCGTGACAGCTCTGGAAACACCATATATTTT

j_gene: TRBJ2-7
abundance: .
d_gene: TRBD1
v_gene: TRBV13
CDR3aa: CASSPGWTGGTYEQYF
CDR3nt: TGTGCCAGCAGCCCAGGTTGGACAGGGGGCACCTACGAGCAGTACTTC

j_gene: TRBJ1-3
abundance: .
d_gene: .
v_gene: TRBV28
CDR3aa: CASSFVRGGRSGNTIYF
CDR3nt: TGTGCCAGCAGTTTTGTCCGGGGGGGTAGATCTGGAAACACCATATATTTT

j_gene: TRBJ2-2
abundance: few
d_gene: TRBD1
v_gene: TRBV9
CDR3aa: CASSVVRTGAGELFF
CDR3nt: TGTGCCAGCAGCGTAGTTAGGACAGGGGCCGGGGAGCTGTTTTTT

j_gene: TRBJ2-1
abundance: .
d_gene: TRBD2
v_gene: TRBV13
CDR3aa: CASSRPGLAGGHNEQFF
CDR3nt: TGTGCCAGCAGCCGGCCGGGACTAGCGGGGGGACACAATGAGCAGTTCTTC

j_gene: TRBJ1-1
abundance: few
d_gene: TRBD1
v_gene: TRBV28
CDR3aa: CASSHPGQGAREAFF
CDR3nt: TGTGCCAGCAGTCACCCCGGACAGGGGGCCAGAGAAGCTTTCTTT

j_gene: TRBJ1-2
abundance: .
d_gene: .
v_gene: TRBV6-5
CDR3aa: CASSYHEGLEGYTF
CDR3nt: TGTGCCAGCAGTTACCACGAGGGACTTGAAGGCTACACCTTC

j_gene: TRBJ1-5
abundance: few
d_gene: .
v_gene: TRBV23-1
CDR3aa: CASSQSWANNQPQHF
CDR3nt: TGCGCCAGCAGTCAAAGCTGGGCTAATAATCAGCCCCAGCATTTT

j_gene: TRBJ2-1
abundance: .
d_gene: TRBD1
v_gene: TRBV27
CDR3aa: CASAHLGQPYNEQFF
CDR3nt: TGTGCCAGCGCCCATCTGGGACAGCCTTACAATGAGCAGTTCTTC

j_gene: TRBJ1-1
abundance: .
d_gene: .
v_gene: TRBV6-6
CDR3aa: CASSPGFRDTEAFF
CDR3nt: TGTGCCAGCAGTCCCGGGTTCCGCGACACTGAAGCTTTCTTT

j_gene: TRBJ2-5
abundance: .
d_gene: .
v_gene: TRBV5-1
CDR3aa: CAPRQRETQYF
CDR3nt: TGCGCCCCCAGACAGAGAGAGACCCAGTACTTC

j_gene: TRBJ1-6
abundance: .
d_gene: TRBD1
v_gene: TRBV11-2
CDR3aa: CASSGTDNNSPLHF
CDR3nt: TGTGCCAGCAGCGGGACAGATAATAATTCACCCCTCCACTTT

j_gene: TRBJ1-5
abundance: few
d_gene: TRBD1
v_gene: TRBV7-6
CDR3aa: CASSLFGQGSEPQHF
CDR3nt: TGTGCCAGCAGCTTATTTGGACAGGGCAGTGAGCCCCAGCATTTT

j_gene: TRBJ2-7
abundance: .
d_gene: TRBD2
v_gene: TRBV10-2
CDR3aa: CASSESGGDYEQYF
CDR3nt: TGCGCCAGCAGTGAAAGTGGGGGGGACTACGAGCAGTACTTC

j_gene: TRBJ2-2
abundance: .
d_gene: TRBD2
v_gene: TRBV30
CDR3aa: CAWSVLAGGRDGELFF
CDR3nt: TGTGCCTGGAGTGTACTAGCGGGGGGGCGCGACGGGGAGCTGTTTTTT

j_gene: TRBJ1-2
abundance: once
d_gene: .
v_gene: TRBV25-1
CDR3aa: CASSASNYGYTF
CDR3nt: TGTGCCAGCAGTGCCAGTAACTATGGCTACACCTTC

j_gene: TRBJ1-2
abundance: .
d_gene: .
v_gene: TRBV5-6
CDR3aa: CASSPGGYGYTF
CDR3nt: TGTGCCAGCAGCCCCGGGGGCTATGGCTACACCTTC